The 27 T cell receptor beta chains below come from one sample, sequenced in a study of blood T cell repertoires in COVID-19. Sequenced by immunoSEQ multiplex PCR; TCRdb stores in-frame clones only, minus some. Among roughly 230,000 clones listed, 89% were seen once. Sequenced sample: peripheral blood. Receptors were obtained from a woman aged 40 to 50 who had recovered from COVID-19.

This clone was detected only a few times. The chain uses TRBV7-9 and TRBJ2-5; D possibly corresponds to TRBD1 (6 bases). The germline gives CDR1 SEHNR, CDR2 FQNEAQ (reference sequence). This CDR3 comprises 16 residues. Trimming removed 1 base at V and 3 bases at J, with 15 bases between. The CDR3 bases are TGTGCCAGCAGCTTAGTACGCGGCCAGGGGAAAGAGACCCAGTACTTC. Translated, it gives CASSLVRGQGKETQYF. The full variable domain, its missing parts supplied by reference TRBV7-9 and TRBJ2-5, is DTGVSQNPRHKITKRGQNVTFRCDPISEHNRLYWYRQTLGQGPEFLTYFQNEAQLEKSRLLSDRFSAERPKGSFSTLEIQRTEQGDSAMYLCASSLVRGQGKETQYFGPGTRLLVL.

The CDR3 DNA sequence: TGTGCCAGCTCACCAACAGACAGCTTTAGCACAGATACGCAGTATTTT. Protein sequence: CASSPTDSFSTDTQYF. V usage is TRBV18 and J usage is TRBJ2-3, with a weak D call TRBD1 (5 bases). Trimming stripped 2 bases from V and 0 bases from J, with 12 bases between. The germline CDR1 and CDR2 sequences are KGHSH and LQKENI. The CDR3 length is 16 residues.

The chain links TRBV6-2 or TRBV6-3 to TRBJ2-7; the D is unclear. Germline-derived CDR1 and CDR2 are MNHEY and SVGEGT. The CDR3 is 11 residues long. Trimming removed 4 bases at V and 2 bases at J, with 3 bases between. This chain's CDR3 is CASSSTYEQYV. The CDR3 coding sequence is TGTGCCAGCAGTTCAACCTACGAGCAGTACGTC.

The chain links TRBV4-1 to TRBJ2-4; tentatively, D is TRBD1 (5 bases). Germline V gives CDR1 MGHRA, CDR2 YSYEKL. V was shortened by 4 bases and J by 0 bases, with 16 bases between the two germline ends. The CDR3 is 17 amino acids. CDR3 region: CASSLQETATAKNIQYF. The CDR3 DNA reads TGCGCCAGCAGCCTGCAGGAGACAGCGACAGCCAAAAACATTCAGTACTTC.

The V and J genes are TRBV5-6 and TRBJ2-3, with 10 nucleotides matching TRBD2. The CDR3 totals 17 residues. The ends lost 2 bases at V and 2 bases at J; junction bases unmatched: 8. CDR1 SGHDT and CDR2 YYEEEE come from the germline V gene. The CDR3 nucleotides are TGTGCCAGCAGCTTCCCCCAGGGGACTAGCGACACAGATACGCAGTATTTT. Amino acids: CASSFPQGTSDTDTQYF. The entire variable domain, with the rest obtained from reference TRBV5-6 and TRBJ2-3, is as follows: DAGVTQSPTHLIKTRGQQVTLRCSPKSGHDTVSWYQQALGQGPQFIFQYYEEEERQRGNFPDRFSGHQFPNYSSELNVNALLLGDSALYLCASSFPQGTSDTDTQYFGPGTRLTVL.

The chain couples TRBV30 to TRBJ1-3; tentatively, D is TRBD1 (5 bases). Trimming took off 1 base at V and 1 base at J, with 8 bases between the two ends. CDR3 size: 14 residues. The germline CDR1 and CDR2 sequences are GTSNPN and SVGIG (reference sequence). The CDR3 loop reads CAWSADRSGNTIYF. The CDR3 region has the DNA TGTGCCTGGAGTGCCGACAGATCTGGAAACACCATATATTTT.

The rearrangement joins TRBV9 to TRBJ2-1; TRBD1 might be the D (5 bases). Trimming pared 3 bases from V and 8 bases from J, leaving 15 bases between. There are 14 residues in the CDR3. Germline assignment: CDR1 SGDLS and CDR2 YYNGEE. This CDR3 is CASSAVGEDYEQFF. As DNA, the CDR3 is TGTGCCAGCAGCGCAGTAGGGGAAGACTATGAGCAGTTCTTC.

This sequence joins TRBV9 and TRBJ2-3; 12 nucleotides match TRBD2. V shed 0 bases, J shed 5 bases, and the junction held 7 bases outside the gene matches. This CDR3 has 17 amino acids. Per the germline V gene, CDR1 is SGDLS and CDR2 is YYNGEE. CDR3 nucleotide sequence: TGTGCCAGCAGCGTAGCGTCTAGCGGGGGGGTCATAGATACGCAGTATTTT. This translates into CASSVASSGGVIDTQYF.

CDR3 region: CASSFRGTYGYTF. CDR3 sequence (DNA): TGTGCCAGCAGTTTCAGGGGTACCTATGGCTACACCTTC. The V call is TRBV12-3 or TRBV12-4, the J call TRBJ1-2; D might be TRBD1 (6 bases). The V end lost 3 bases, the J end lost 4 bases, and 9 bases lay between the germline ends. CDR3 size: 13 residues.

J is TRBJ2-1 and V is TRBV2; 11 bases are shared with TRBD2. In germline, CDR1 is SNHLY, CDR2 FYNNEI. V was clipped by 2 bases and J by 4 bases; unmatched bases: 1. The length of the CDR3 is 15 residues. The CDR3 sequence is CASSELAGGYNEQFF. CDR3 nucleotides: TGTGCCAGCAGTGAACTAGCGGGGGGATACAATGAGCAGTTCTTC.

The CDR3 is CASSGGRNQPQHF. In nucleotides, the CDR3 is TGTGCCAGTTCGGGGGGTCGTAATCAGCCCCAGCATTTT. This rearrangement joins TRBV6-5 to TRBJ1-5; D is possibly TRBD1 (5 bases). V lost 9 bases to trimming and J lost 4 bases, with 13 bases between them. Germline assignment: CDR1 MNHEY and CDR2 SVGAGI. The CDR3 consists of 13 residues.

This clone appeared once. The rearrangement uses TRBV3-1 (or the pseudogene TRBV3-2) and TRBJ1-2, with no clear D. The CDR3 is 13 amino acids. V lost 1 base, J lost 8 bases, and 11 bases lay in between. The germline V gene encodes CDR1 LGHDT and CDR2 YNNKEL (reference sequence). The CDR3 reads CASSQVAGRGYTF. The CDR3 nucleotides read TGTGCCAGCAGCCAAGTCGCGGGGAGGGGCTACACCTTC.

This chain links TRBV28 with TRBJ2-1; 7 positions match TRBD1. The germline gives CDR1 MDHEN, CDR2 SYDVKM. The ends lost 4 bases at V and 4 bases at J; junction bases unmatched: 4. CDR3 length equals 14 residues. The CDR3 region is CASSSGQLYNEQFF. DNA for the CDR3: TGTGCCAGCAGTTCGGGACAGCTATACAATGAGCAGTTCTTC.

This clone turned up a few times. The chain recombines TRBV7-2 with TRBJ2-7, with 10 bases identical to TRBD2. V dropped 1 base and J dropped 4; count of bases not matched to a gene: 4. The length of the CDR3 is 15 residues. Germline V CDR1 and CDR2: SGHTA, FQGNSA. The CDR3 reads CASSLGAGGPYEQYV. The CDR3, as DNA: TGTGCCAGCAGCTTAGGAGCGGGAGGGCCTTACGAGCAGTACGTC.

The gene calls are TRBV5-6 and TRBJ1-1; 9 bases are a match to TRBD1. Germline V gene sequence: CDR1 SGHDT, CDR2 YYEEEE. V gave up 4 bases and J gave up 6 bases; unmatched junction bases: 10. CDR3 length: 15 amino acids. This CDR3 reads CASSERDRVIPEAFF. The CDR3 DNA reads TGTGCCAGCAGCGAGAGGGACAGGGTTATCCCTGAAGCTTTCTTT.

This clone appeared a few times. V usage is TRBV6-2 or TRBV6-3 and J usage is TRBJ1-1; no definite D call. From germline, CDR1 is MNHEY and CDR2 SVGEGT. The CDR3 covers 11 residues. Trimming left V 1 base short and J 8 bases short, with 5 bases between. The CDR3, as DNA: TGTGCCAGCAGTTACTGGGCGGAAGCTTTCTTT. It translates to CASSYWAEAFF.

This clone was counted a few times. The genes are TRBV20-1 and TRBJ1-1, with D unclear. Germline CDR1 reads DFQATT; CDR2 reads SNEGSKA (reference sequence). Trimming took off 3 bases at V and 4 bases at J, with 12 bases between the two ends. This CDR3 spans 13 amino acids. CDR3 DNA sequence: TGCAGTGCTAGTCCCGGGTTGACCACTGAAGCTTTCTTT. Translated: CSASPGLTTEAFF.

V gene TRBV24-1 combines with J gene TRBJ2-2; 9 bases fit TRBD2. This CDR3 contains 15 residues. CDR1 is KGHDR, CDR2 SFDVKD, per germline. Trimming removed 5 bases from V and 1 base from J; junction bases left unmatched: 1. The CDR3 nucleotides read TGTGCCACCAGTGGTAGCGGGAGGAACACCGGGGAGCTGTTTTTT. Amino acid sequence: CATSGSGRNTGELFF.

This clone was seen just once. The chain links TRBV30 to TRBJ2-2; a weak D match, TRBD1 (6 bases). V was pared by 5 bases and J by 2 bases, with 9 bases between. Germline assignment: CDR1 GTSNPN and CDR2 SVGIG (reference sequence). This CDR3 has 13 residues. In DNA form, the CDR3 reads TGTGCCTGGTGGACAGAAAACACCGGGGAGCTGTTTTTT. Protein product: CAWWTENTGELFF.

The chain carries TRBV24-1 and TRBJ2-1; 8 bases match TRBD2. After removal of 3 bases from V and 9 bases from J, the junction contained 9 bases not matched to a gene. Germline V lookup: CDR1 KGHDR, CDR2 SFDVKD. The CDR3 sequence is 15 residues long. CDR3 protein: CATSDPGTSSGEQFF. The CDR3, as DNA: TGTGCCACCAGTGATCCCGGGACTAGTTCGGGTGAGCAGTTCTTC.

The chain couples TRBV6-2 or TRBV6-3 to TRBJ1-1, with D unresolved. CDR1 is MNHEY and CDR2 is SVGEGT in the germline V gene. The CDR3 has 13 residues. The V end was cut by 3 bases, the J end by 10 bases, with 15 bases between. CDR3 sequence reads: CASSYSSSAGAFF. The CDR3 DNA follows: TGTGCCAGCAGTTATTCCAGCAGCGCGGGAGCTTTCTTT.

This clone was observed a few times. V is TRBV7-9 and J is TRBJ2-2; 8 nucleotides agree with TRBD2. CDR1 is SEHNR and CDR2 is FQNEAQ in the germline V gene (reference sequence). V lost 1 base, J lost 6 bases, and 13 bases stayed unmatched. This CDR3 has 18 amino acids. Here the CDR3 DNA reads TGTGCCAGCAGCTTAGTCGTTCAGGGACTAGATGGACCCGGGGAGCTGTTTTTT. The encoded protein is CASSLVVQGLDGPGELFF.

CDR3: CASSYGTSSGSETQYF. The CDR3 DNA sequence: TGTGCCAGCAGTTACGGGACTAGCAGTGGTTCTGAGACCCAGTACTTC. The chain recombines TRBV6-5 with TRBJ2-5, with 9 nucleotides matching TRBD2. CDR3 length: 16 residues. From germline, CDR1 is MNHEY and CDR2 SVGAGI. V lost 2 bases and J lost 5; bases outside the gene matches: 9.

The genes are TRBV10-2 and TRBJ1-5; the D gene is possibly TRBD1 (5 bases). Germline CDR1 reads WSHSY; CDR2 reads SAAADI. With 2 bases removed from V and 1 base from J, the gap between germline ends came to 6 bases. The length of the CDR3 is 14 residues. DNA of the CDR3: TGCGCCAGCAGTGAGGCAGGGAGCAATCAGCCCCAGCATTTT. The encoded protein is CASSEAGSNQPQHF.

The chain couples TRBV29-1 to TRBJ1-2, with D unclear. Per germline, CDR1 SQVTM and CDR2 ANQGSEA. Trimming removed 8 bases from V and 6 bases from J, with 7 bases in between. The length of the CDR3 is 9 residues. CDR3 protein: CSYGDGYTF. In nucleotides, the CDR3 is TGCAGCTACGGGGATGGCTACACCTTC.

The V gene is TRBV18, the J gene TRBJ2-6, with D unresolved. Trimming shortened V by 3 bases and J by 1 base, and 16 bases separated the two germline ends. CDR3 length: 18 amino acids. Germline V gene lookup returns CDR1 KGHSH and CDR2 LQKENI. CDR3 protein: CASSPVMFATSGANVLTF. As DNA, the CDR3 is TGTGCCAGCTCACCGGTGATGTTCGCTACTTCTGGGGCCAACGTCCTGACTTTC. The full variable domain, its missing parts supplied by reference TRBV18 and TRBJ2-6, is NAGVMQNPRHLVRRRGQEARLRCSPMKGHSHVYWYRQLPEEGLKFMVYLQKENIIDESGMPKERFSAEFPKEGPSILRIQQVVRGDSAAYFCASSPVMFATSGANVLTFGAGSRLTVL.

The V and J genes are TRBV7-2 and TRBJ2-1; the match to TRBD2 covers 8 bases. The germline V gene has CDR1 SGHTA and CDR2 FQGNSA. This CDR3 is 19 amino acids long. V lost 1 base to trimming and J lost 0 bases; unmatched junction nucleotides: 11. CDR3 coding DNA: TGTGCCAGCAGCTTAGTTCGGCCTAGCGGGTCCGGCTCCTACAATGAGCAGTTCTTC. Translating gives CASSLVRPSGSGSYNEQFF.